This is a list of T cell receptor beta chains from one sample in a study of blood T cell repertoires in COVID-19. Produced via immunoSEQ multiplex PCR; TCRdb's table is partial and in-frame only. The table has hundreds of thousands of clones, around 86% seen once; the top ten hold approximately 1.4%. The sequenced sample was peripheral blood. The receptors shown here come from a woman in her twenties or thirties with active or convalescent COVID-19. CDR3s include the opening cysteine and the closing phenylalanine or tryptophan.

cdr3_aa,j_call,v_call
CASSPASGGGSYEQYF,TRBJ2-7,TRBV5-1
CASSSPGQGFEKLFF,TRBJ1-4,TRBV11-2
CASSDSGTGTSEQYF,TRBJ2-7,TRBV6-4
CASSLGGGTEAFF,TRBJ1-1,TRBV5-1
CASTPTENYGYTF,TRBJ1-2,TRBV6-6
CSVEDLGQGYGYTF,TRBJ1-2,TRBV29-1
CASSIPGGGEQPQHF,TRBJ1-5,TRBV28
CASSARVSNYGYTF,TRBJ1-2,TRBV5-1
CAWETDAEKLFF,TRBJ1-4,TRBV30
CASSPSLVAGYGYTF,TRBJ1-2,TRBV9
CAIMDRLAGYNEQFF,TRBJ2-1,TRBV10-3
CASARSSGNTIYF,TRBJ1-3,TRBV6-5
CATGGLLSYEQYF,TRBJ2-7,TRBV10-3
CATSDRTGGVSNEQFF,TRBJ2-1,TRBV24-1
CASSERVQGGSNQPQHF,TRBJ1-5,TRBV6-1
CASKDRGRSPLHF,TRBJ1-6,TRBV2
CASSASGGAYEQFF,TRBJ2-1,TRBV18
CASSFNRDRLNYGYTF,TRBJ1-2,TRBV28
CASSRDRQGATNYGYTF,TRBJ1-2,TRBV18
CASSSIAGVGEQYF,TRBJ2-7,TRBV11-2
CASSQATGVNTEAFF,TRBJ1-1,TRBV4-1
CAWARGDISPLHF,TRBJ1-6,TRBV30
CASSQGGLAGVTETQYF,TRBJ2-5,TRBV4-1
CASSLGVRRDYQETQYF,TRBJ2-5,TRBV7-9
CASSELSGRGTEAFF,TRBJ1-1,TRBV2
CASSQQGSGETQYF,TRBJ2-5,TRBV3-1/TRBV3-2
CASSLLAGRPTPNSSYNEQFF,TRBJ2-1,TRBV27
CASSSPARAGIGETDTQYF,TRBJ2-3,TRBV28
CASKGRREDVSNEQFF,TRBJ2-1,TRBV5-8
CASSHRRESGNSPLHF,TRBJ1-6,TRBV14
CASSPLILAMKETQYF,TRBJ2-5,TRBV18
CASSQDIEQYF,TRBJ2-7,TRBV3-1/TRBV3-2
CASRDVSTEAFF,TRBJ1-1,TRBV19
CASSPPLTYNEQFF,TRBJ2-1,TRBV18
CASSVGLAGTDTQYF,TRBJ2-3,TRBV9
CASSLDAGEYTEAFF,TRBJ1-1,TRBV5-1
CASSLHLNTEAFF,TRBJ1-1,TRBV18
CASSLPGGPYTQYF,TRBJ2-3,TRBV7-8
CASSLFQGVYRNYGYTF,TRBJ1-2,TRBV7-7
CASSVELVTEQFF,TRBJ2-1,TRBV9
CASNRELFYGYTF,TRBJ1-2,TRBV6-5
CAIGSRDRDTGELFF,TRBJ2-2,TRBV10-3
CASSPNRALNTEAFF,TRBJ1-1,TRBV19
CASSLGQLYEQFF,TRBJ2-1,TRBV27
CASSLDYPGSGYTF,TRBJ1-2,TRBV5-1
CASTTTGGGEQYF,TRBJ2-7,TRBV14
CASAIGMDQPQHF,TRBJ1-5,TRBV27
CASSFSGSNQPQHF,TRBJ1-5,TRBV3-1/TRBV3-2
CASRPNRDRGDGYTF,TRBJ1-2,TRBV6-1